This T cell receptor (beta chain) was captured by sequencing in a study of blood T cell repertoires in COVID-19. Study in general: Material from acute and convalescent COVID-19 was sourced from the United States, Italy and Spain. The cDNA or gDNA used as material had been derived from T cells, B-cell-depleted T cells, or PBMCs.

Trimming cost V 4 bases and J 1 base; bases outside gene matches: 8. The CDR3 totals 17 residues. In germline, CDR1 is SGHKS, CDR2 YYEKEE (reference sequence). Per the original methods: Estimated nucleated cell counts came from reference gene primer amplification. TCRdb's copy holds only in-frame clones and misses some; the assay was immunoSEQ multiplex PCR. V, J and clone size derive from that table, while D and trimming were established from the DNA sequence. There are about 200,000 clones in the sample; around 90% occur only once, and about 0.8% lies in the top ten. This TCR was recovered from a man in his sixties with COVID-19, enrolled during active disease. J is TRBJ2-3 and V is TRBV5-5; TRBD2 aligns across 11 bases. The material sequenced was peripheral blood. The DNA for the CDR3 is TGTGCCAGCAGCACCTACTTTAGCGGGGGGGGCACAGATACGCAGTATTTT. Its translation is CASSTYFSGGGTDTQYF.